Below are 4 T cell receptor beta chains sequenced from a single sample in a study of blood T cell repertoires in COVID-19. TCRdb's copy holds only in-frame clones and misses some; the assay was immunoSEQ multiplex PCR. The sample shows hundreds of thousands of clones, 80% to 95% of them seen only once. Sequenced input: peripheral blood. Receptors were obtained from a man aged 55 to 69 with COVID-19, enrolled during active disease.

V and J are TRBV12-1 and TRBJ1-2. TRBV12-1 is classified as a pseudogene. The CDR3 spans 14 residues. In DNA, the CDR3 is TGTGCCAGCAGCCTGGATAATCGGGACTATGGCTACACCTTC. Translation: CASSLDNRDYGYTF.

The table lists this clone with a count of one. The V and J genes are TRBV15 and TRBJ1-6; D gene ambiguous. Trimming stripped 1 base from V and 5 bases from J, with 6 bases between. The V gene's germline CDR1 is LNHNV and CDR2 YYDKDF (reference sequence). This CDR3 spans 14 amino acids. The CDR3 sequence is CATSRARNNSPLHF. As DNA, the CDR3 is TGTGCCACCAGCAGAGCTAGGAATAATTCACCCCTCCACTTT.

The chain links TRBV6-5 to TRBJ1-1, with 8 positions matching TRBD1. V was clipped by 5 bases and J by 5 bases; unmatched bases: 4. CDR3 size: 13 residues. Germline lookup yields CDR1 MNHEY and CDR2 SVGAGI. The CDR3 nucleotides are TGTGCCAGCAGTAGGCGACAGGGGACTGAAGCTTTCTTT. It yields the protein CASSRRQGTEAFF.

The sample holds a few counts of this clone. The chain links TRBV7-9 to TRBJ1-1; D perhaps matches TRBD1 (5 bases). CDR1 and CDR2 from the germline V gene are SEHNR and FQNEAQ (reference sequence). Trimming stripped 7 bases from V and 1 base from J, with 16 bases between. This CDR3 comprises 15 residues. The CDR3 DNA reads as TGTGCCAGCACCTATTGGGGACTCCGGAACACTGAAGCTTTCTTT. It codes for CASTYWGLRNTEAFF. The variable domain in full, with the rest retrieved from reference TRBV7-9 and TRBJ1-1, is DTGVSQNPRHKITKRGQNVTFRCDPISEHNRLYWYRQTLGQGPEFLTYFQNEAQLEKSRLLSDRFSAERPKGSFSTLEIQRTEQGDSAMYLCASTYWGLRNTEAFFGQGTRLTVV.